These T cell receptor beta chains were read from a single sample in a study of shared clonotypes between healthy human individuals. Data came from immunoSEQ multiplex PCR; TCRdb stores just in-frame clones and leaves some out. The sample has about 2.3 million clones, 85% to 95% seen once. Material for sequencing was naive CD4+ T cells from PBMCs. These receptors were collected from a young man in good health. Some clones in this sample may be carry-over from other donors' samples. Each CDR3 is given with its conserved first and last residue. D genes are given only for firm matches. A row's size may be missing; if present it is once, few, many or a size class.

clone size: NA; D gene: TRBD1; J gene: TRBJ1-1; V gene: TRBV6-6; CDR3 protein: CASSYQTGDTEAFF; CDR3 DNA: TGTGCCAGCAGTTACCAGACAGGGGACACTGAAGCTTTCTTT
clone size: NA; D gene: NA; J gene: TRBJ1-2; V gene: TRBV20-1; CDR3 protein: CSGHRVNGYTF; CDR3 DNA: TGCAGTGGTCACAGGGTAAATGGCTACACCTTC
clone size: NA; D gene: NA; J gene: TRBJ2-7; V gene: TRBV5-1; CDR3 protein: CASSLYVGPPYEQYF; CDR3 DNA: TGCGCCAGCAGCTTGTATGTCGGGCCGCCCTACGAGCAGTACTTC
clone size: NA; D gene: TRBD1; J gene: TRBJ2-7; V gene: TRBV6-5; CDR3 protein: CASTPWDRAPEQYF; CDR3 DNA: TGTGCCAGCACCCCTTGGGACAGGGCCCCCGAGCAGTACTTC
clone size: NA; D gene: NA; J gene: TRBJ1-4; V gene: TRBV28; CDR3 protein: CASSPELSSHEKLFF; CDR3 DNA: TGTGCCAGCAGTCCCGAGTTAAGCTCGCATGAAAAACTGTTTTTT
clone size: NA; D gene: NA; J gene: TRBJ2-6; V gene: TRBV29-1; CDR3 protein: CSVESVPQGTGANVLTF; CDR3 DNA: TGCAGCGTTGAGTCCGTTCCTCAGGGGACTGGGGCCAACGTCCTGACTTTC
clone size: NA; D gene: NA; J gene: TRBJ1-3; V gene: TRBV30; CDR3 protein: CAWGEGLFGNTIYF; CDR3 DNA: TGTGCCTGGGGGGAGGGTCTGTTTGGAAACACCATATATTTT
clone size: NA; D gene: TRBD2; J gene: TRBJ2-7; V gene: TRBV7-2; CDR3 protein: CASSLAQTSGEQYF; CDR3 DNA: TGTGCCAGCAGCTTAGCGCAGACTAGCGGCGAGCAGTACTTC
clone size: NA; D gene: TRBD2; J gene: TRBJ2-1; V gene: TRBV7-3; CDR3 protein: CASSPQGGDPFGQFF; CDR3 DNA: TGTGCCAGCAGCCCCCAGGGAGGGGACCCCTTTGGGCAGTTCTTC
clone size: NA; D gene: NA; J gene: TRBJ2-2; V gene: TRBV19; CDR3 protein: CASSALMGRVTGELFF; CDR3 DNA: TGTGCCAGTAGCGCCCTGATGGGGCGTGTCACCGGGGAGCTGTTTTTT
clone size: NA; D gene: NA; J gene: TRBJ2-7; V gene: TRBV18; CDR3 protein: CASSPAVAGYEQYF; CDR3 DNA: TGTGCCAGCTCACCAGCGGTTGCGGGATACGAGCAGTACTTC
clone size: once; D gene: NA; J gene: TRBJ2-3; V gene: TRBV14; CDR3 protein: CASSQGDRLTQYF; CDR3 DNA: TGTGCCAGCAGCCAGGGCGACCGCCTTACGCAGTATTTT
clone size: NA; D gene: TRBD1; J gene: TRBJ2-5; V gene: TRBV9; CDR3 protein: CASSSGTGDVETQYF; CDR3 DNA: TGTGCCAGCAGCTCCGGGACAGGGGATGTAGAGACCCAGTACTTC
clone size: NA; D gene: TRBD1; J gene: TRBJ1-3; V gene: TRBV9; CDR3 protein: CASSVGTGATGNTIYF; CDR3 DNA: TGTGCCAGCAGCGTGGGGACAGGGGCGACTGGAAACACCATATATTTT
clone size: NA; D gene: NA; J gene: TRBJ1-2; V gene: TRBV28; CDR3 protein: CASSPTGTLFNYGYTF; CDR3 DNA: TGTGCCAGCAGTCCAACCGGGACACTATTTAACTATGGCTACACCTTC
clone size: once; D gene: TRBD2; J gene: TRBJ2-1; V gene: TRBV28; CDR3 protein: CASSLGGGNHNEQFF; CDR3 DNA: TGTGCCAGCAGTTTGGGCGGGGGGAATCACAATGAGCAGTTCTTC
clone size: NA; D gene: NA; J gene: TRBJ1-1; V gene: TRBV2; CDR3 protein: CASSEGWGGNTEAFF; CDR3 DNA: TGTGCCAGCAGTGAGGGTTGGGGCGGGAACACTGAAGCTTTCTTT
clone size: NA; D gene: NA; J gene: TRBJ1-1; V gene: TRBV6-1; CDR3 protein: CASSEAAGGVAFF; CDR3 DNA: TGTGCCAGCAGTGAAGCAGCAGGAGGCGTGGCTTTCTTT
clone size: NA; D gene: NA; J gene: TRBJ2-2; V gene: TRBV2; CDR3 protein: CASRGSETAKLFF; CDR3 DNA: TGTGCCAGCAGAGGTTCCGAGACCGCGAAGCTGTTTTTT
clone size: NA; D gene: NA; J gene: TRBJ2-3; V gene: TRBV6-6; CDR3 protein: CASSYDGSFTDTQYF; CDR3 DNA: TGTGCCAGCAGTTACGACGGGAGCTTCACAGATACGCAGTATTTT
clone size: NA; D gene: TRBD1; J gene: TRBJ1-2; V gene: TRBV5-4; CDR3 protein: CASSRDRVYGYTF; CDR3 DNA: TGTGCCAGCAGCCGGGACAGGGTTTATGGCTACACCTTC
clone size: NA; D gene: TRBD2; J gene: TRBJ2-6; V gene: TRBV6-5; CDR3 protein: CASTWGGAGANVLTF; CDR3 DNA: TGTGCCAGCACCTGGGGGGGAGCTGGGGCCAACGTCCTGACTTTC
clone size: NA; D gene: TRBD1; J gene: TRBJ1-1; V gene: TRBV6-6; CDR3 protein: CASSYGGQGATEAFF; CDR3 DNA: TGTGCCAGCAGTTATGGGGGACAGGGGGCCACTGAAGCTTTCTTT
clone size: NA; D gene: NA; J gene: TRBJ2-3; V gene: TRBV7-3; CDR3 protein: CASSRDGRSTDTQYF; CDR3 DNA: TGTGCCAGCAGCAGGGACGGCCGCAGCACAGATACGCAGTATTTT
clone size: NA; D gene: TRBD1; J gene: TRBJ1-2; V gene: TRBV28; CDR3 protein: CASREGTGMYYGYTF; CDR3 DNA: TGTGCCAGCAGAGAAGGGACAGGGATGTACTATGGCTACACCTTC
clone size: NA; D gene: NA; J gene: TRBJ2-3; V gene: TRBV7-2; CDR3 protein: CASSLGRITDTQYF; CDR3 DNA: TGTGCCAGCAGCTTGGGGAGGATAACAGATACGCAGTATTTT
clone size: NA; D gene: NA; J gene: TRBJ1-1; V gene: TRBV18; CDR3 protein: CASSPGHPTEAFF; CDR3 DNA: TGTGCCAGCTCACCGGGACACCCCACTGAAGCTTTCTTT
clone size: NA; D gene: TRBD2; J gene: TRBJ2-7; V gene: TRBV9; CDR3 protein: CASSVGSSGTLSGEQYF; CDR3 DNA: TGTGCCAGCAGCGTAGGATCTAGCGGGACCCTCTCGGGGGAGCAGTACTTC
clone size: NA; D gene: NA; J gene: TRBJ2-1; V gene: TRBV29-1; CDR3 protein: CSALRERSYNEQFF; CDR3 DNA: TGCAGTGCTTTGAGGGAAAGGTCCTACAATGAGCAGTTCTTC
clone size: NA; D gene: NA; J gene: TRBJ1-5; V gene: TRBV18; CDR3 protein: CASSPDRQSNQPQHF; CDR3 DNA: TGTGCCAGCTCACCGGACAGACAGAGCAATCAGCCCCAGCATTTT
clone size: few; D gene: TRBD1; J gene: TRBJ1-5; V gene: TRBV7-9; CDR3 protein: CASSGGQGGNQPQHF; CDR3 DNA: TGTGCCAGCAGCGGAGGACAGGGAGGGAATCAGCCCCAGCATTTT
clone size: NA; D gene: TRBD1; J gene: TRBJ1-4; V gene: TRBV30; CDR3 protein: CAWSVMTGGEKLFF; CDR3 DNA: TGTGCCTGGAGTGTAATGACAGGGGGCGAAAAACTGTTTTTT
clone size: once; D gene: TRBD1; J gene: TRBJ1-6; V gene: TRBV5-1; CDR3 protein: CASTRDRGYSPLHF; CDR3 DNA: TGCGCCAGCACTAGGGACAGGGGGTATTCACCCCTCCACTTT
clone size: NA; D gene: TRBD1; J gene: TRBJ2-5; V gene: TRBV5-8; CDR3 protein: CASSPPRDRHGETQYF; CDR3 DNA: TGTGCCAGCAGCCCTCCCCGGGACAGGCATGGGGAGACCCAGTACTTC
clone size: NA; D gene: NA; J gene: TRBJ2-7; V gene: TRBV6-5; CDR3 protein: CASSYSAGSSYEQYF; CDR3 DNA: TGTGCCAGCAGTTACTCGGCGGGCAGCTCCTACGAGCAGTACTTC
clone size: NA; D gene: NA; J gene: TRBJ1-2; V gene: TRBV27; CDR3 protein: CASSLKGPSEGYTF; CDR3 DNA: TGTGCCAGCAGTTTAAAGGGTCCCTCGGAAGGCTACACCTTC
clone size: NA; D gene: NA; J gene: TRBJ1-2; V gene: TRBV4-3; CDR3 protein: CASSQALGHLGYTF; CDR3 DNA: TGCGCCAGCAGCCAGGCCCTCGGACACCTTGGCTACACCTTC
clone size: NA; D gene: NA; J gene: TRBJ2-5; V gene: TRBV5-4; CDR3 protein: CASSPPGPRETQYF; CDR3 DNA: TGTGCCAGCAGCCCGCCGGGGCCCCGGGAGACCCAGTACTTC
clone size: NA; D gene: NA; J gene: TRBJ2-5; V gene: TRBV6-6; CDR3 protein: CASSATPGEETQYF; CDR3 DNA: TGTGCCAGCAGTGCAACGCCAGGGGAAGAGACCCAGTACTTC
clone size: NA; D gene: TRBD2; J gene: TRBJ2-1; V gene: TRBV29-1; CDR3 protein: CSVSGLAGGHEFF; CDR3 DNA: TGCAGCGTGTCCGGACTAGCGGGAGGTCACGAGTTCTTC
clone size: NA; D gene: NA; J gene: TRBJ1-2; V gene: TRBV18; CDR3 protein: CASSPLFPGNANYGYTF; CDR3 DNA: TGTGCCAGCTCACCCCTTTTCCCGGGAAACGCTAACTATGGCTACACCTTC
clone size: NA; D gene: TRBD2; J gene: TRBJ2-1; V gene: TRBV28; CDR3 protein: CASSAALAGVGQFF; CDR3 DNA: TGTGCCAGCAGTGCCGCCCTGGCGGGAGTCGGGCAGTTCTTC
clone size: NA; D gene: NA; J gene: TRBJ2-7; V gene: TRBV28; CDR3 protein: CASSPPSSDRPYEQYF; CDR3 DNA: TGTGCCAGCAGTCCCCCCTCGTCGGACCGTCCCTACGAGCAGTACTTC
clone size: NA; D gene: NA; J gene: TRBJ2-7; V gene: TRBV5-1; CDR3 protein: CASSAQGLNYEQYF; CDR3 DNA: TGCGCCAGCAGCGCCCAGGGTCTAAACTACGAGCAGTACTTC
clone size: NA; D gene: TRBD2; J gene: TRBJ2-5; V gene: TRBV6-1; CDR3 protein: CATSAGGVETQYF; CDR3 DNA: TGTGCCACTTCAGCGGGAGGAGTCGAGACCCAGTACTTC
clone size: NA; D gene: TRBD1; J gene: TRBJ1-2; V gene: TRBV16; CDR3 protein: CASSQGQGYGYTF; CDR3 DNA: TGTGCCAGCAGCCAGGGACAGGGCTATGGCTACACCTTC
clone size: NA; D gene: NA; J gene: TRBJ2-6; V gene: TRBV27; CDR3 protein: CASSLRVAGANVLTF; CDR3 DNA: TGTGCCAGCAGTTTACGGGTGGCTGGGGCCAACGTCCTGACTTTC
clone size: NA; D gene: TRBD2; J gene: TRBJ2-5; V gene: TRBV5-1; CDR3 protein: CASRGLAGPKRTQYF; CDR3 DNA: TGCGCCAGCAGAGGACTAGCGGGACCCAAGAGAACCCAGTACTTC